The sequence of this TCR beta chain was determined in a study of T-cell memory formation after mild COVID-19 (dated by TCRdb to about 2021). Regarding the complete study: TCR sequence clusters from the two donors were largely donor specific. T-cell clones expanding and contracting after mild COVID-19 in a couple of donors were tracked by longitudinal TCRalpha and TCRbeta repertoire sequencing. Two young, previously healthy adult volunteers, one female and one male, were included in the cohort.

What the study reported, not specific to this receptor: SARS-CoV-2 specificity of the second-wave clones peaking on day 37 was not confirmed. Balanced CD4/CD8 phenotypes were observed for clones contracting from day 15 to 85, whereas a bias towards CD4+ was observed for a second wave of clones expanding from day 15 to 37. Some responding clones were found in pre-infection memory, which suggests that pre-existing cross-reactive memory T cells took part in the SARS-CoV-2 response. Contracting CD4+ clones were located mainly in the CM and EM memory subsets, whereas CD8+ clones were found to be enriched in EMRA. The study included only a couple of mild cases, and larger cohorts that include severe cases with pre-infection samples were judged to be necessary.

Note on this clonotype: The specificity of this receptor is unknown. No much larger clone is present one base from it, and per-base qualities are unavailable.

Ficoll-Paque density gradient centrifugation was the method used to isolate PBMCs. CDR3 length: 11 amino acids, cysteine to phenylalanine. Here the CDR3 DNA is all that survives: 33 bases in frame from base 1. Via the germline V gene, CDR1 is SGHAT and CDR2 FQNNGV. Trimming costs V 3 bases and J 7 bases, and their ends lie 6 bases apart. The sequencer was an Illumina NovaSeq 6000. cDNA libraries for TCRalpha and TCRbeta were prepared by 5'RACE using constant-segment primers, with sample barcodes and unique molecular identifiers added. RNA was extracted from every sample with Trizol reagent. Libraries were amplified in two PCR steps, with a second sample barcode and Illumina TruSeq adapters added in the second step. Libraries were sequenced on an Illumina NovaSeq with 2 x 150 bp paired-end reads. In the paper's pipeline: With migec v1.2.7, reads were demultiplexed and then collapsed into UMI-guided consensus sequences. Using mixcr v2.1.11, the UMI consensuses were aligned to TRA and TRB V and J templates and assembled into clonotypes. A clonotype was counted as expanded or contracted only when both edgeR and NoisET called the clonotype significant, with the noise models trained on biological replicates. For edgeR calls, a false discovery rate-adjusted p below 0.01 and a log2 fold-change threshold of 1 were applied. PCA with hierarchical clustering of max-normalized trajectories of the 1000 most abundant clonotypes was used as exploratory dynamics analysis. The CD4 or CD8 phenotype of responding clones was assigned using the separately sequenced CD4+ and CD8+ repertoires. Starting from the raw public reads, TCRdb applied fastp trimming at Q25, assembled clones with MiXCR and retained in-frame beta chains. Entries are consolidated by CDR3 protein sequence, retaining the most common genes and DNA. The V and J calls here are based on TCRdb, not the publication. This sample holds around 450,000 distinct CDR3 sequences; around 24% were observed only once. The biggest ten clones account for 8.5% to 9% of the sample.

In this chain, TRBV11-2 is recombined with TRBJ1-1; a confident D gene designation cannot be given. This sequence was found in an adult woman who had mild COVID-19 (a few samples of this study predate the infection). The sample titles of this study are shuffled in the database, so cell type and time point are left out; the donor was told from shared clones. Sequencing used PBMCs or a T cell subset sorted from them (not recorded which). This receptor has the CDR3 CASSFHIEAFF. The nucleotide sequence is given as TGTGCCAGCAGCTTCCATATTGAAGCTTTCTTT. With the portions outside the CDR3 filled from the reference TRBV11-2 and TRBJ1-1 genes, the complete variable region becomes EAGVAQSPRYKIIEKRQSVAFWCNPISGHATLYWYQQILGQGPKLLIQFQNNGVVDDSQLPKDRFSAERLKGVDSTLKIQPAKLEDSAVYLCASSFHIEAFFGQGTRLTVV.